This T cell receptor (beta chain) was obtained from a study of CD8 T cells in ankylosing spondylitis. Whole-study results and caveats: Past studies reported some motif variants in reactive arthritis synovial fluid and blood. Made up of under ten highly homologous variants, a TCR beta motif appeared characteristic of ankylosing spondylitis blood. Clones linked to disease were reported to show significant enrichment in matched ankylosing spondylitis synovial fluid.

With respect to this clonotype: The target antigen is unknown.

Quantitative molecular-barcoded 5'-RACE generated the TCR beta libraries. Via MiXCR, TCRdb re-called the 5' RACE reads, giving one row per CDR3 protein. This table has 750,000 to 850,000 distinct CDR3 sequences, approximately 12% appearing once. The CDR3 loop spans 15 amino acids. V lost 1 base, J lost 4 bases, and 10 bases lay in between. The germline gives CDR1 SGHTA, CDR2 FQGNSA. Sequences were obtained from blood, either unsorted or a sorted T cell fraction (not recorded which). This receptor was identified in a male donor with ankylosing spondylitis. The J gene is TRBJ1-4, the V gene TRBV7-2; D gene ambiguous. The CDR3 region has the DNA TGTGCCAGCAGCTTAGAACTAAACCGTAATGAAAAACTGTTTTTT. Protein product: CASSLELNRNEKLFF.